This T cell receptor beta chain is drawn from a study of control samples from healthy donors and cancer patients. Sequenced by immunoSEQ multiplex PCR; TCRdb stores in-frame clones only, minus some. The table includes tens of thousands of clones, 83% detected once. For this clone: Distinct nucleotide sequences in the sample also encode this CDR3.

Sequences were obtained from blood. The TCR sequence derives from a man in his 60s in good health.

The CDR3, as DNA: TGTGCCAGCAGCCAGCAGGGCTACCAAGAGACCCAGTACTTC. Its translation: CASSQQGYQETQYF. This chain uses TRBV2 with TRBJ2-5; D may be TRBD1 (5 bases). The CDR3 spans 14 residues. Germline-derived CDR1 and CDR2 are SNHLY and FYNNEI. Trimming stripped 6 bases from V and 0 bases from J, with 11 bases between.